This T cell receptor (beta chain) came from a study of blood T cell repertoires in COVID-19. Study in general: Donors in the United States, Italy and Spain gave samples during acute or convalescent COVID-19. T cells, B-cell-depleted T cells, or PBMCs supplied cDNA or gDNA.

As processed by the authors: Using reference gene primer amplification, nucleated cell counts were estimated. TCRdb keeps only in-frame clones here, not all; method: immunoSEQ multiplex PCR. For V, J and clone size, that table is used; D and trimming come from the DNA. The sample lists about 190,000 clones, around nine tenths occurring once. CDR1 and CDR2 from the germline V gene are SGHNT and YYREEE (reference sequence). V shed 0 bases, J shed 4 bases, and the junction held 5 bases outside the gene matches. The CDR3 has 16 residues. This clonotype originated in a man aged 30 to 39 with acute or convalescent COVID-19. The rearrangement links TRBV5-4 to TRBJ2-2; TRBD2 matches at 8 bases. Sequenced material: peripheral blood. This chain's CDR3 is CASSLESGGITGELFF. The CDR3 nucleotides are TGTGCCAGCAGCTTGGAATCGGGGGGGATCACCGGGGAGCTGTTTTTT.